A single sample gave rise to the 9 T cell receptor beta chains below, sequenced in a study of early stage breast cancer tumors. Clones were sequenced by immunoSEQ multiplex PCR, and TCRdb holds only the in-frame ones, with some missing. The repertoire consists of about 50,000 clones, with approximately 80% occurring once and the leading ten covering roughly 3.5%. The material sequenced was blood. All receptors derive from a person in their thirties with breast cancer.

The CDR3 loop is CASGFGWNTEAFF. The CDR3 nucleotides are TGTGCTAGTGGTTTTGGGTGGAACACTGAAGCTTTCTTT. The gene calls are TRBV12-5 and TRBJ1-1; D unresolved. CDR1 and CDR2 from the germline V gene are LGHNT and FRNRAP. The V and J ends lost 3 bases and 1 base respectively, with 6 bases between them. CDR3 size: 13 residues.

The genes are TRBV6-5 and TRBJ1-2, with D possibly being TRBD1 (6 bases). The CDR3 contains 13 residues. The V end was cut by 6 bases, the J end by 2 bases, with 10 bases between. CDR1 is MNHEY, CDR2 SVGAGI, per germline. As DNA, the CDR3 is TGTGCCAGCAGATTCGACAGGAACTATGGCTACACCTTC. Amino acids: CASRFDRNYGYTF.

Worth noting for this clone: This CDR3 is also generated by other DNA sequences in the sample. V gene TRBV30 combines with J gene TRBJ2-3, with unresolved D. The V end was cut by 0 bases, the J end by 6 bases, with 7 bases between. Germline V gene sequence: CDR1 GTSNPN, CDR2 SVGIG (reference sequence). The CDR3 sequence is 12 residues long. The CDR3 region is CAWSVGSDTQYF. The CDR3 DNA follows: TGTGCCTGGAGTGTGGGCAGTGATACGCAGTATTTT.

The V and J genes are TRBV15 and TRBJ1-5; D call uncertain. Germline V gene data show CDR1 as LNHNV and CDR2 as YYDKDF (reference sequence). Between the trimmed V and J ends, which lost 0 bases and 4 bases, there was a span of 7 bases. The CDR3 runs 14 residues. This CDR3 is CATSRDIGNQPQHF. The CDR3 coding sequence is TGTGCCACCAGCAGAGATATAGGGAATCAGCCCCAGCATTTT. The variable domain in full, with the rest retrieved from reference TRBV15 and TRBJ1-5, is DAMVIQNPRYQVTQFGKPVTLSCSQTLNHNVMYWYQQKSSQAPKLLFHYYDKDFNNEADTPDNFQSRRPNTSFCFLDIRSPGLGDTAMYLCATSRDIGNQPQHFGDGTRLSIL.

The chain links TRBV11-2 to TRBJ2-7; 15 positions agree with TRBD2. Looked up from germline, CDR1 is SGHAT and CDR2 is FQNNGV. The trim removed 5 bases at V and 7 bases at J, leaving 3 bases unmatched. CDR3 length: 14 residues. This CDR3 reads CASSAGLAGGEQYF. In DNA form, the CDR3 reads TGTGCCAGCAGCGCCGGACTAGCGGGAGGGGAGCAGTACTTC. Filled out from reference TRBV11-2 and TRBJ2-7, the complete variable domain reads EAGVAQSPRYKIIEKRQSVAFWCNPISGHATLYWYQQILGQGPKLLIQFQNNGVVDDSQLPKDRFSAERLKGVDSTLKIQPAKLEDSAVYLCASSAGLAGGEQYFGPGTRLTVT.

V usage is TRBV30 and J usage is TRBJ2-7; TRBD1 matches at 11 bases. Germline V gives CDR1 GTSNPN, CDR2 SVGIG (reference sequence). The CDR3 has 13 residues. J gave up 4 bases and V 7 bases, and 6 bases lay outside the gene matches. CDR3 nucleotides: TGTGCCTTTACCGGGGACAGGGGGTACGAGCAGTACTTC. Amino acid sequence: CAFTGDRGYEQYF. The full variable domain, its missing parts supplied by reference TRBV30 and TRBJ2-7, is SQTIHQWPATLVQPVGSPLSLECTVEGTSNPNLYWYRQAAGRGLQLLFYSVGIGQISSEVPQNLSASRPQDRQFILSSKKLLLSDSGFYLCAFTGDRGYEQYFGPGTRLTVT.

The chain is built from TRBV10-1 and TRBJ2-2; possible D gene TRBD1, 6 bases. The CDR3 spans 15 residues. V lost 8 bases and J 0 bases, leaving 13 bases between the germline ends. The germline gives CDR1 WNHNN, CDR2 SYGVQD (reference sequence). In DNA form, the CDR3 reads TGCGCCAGCGGACAGACCCAGACGAACACCGGGGAGCTGTTTTTT. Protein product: CASGQTQTNTGELFF.

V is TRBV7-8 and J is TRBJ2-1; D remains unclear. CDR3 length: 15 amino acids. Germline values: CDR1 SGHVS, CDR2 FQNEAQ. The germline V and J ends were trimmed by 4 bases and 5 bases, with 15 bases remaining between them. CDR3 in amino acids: CASSSYRLGNNEQFF. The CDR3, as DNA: TGTGCCAGCAGCTCGTACCGGCTTGGTAACAATGAGCAGTTCTTC.

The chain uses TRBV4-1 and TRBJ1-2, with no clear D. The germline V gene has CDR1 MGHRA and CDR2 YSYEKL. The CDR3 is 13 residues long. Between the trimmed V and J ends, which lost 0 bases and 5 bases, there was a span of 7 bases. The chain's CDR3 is CASSQDGQYGYTF. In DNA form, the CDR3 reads TGCGCCAGCAGCCAAGATGGGCAGTATGGCTACACCTTC.